This T cell receptor (beta chain) was profiled in a study of T cells after yellow fever vaccination. Findings of the study overall: By day 5 rather than day 15, the secondary response had peaked, though it was weaker.

TCRdb independently ran MiXCR on the 5' RACE reads; one entry per CDR3 protein. The sample yields 110,000 or so distinct CDR3 sequences, around 6.7% seen once. V trimming: 3 bases; J trimming: 7 bases; junction bases outside the gene matches: 10. This CDR3 is 15 amino acids long. Looked up from germline, CDR1 is SGHTA and CDR2 is FQGNSA. This clonotype was detected only a few times. Its antigen is not identified. J is TRBJ1-2 and V is TRBV7-2, with 8 nucleotides matching TRBD1. The receptor comes from a young man who received the YFV17D yellow fever vaccine. Sequences were derived from CD4+ T cells sorted from PBMCs, sampled about 41 days after the first yellow fever vaccination. CDR3 in DNA: TGTGCCAGCAGCTTCGGACAGGGTTATCTTCTTGGCTACACCTTC. Its translation is CASSFGQGYLLGYTF.